This TCR beta chain was captured by sequencing in a study of cytomegalovirus exposure and HLA in healthy donors. 13 Jbeta primers and 60 Vbeta primers were used for the PCR. Measured with immunoSEQ multiplex PCR; TCRdb has only the in-frame clones, and not every one. The sample contains about 160,000 clones, around 78% of which appear only once. CDR1 is MDHEN, CDR2 SYDVKM, per germline. There are 15 residues in the CDR3. Trimming left V 8 bases short and J 6 bases short, with 20 bases between. The J gene is TRBJ2-1, the V gene TRBV28; TRBD2 might be the D (6 bases). This receptor was taken from a woman aged 40 to 50 in good health and CMV-seronegative. Input material: PBMCs. The CDR3 DNA sequence: TGTGCCAGCGGCTCCGAACTAGCCGGGACCAATGAGCAGTTCTTC. Residues: CASGSELAGTNEQFF.